A selection of T cell receptor beta chains follows, all from one sample in a study of beta chain features in type 1 diabetes. Here immunoSEQ multiplex PCR was the method, and the copy in TCRdb shows in-frame clones only, minus some. Of some 290,000 clones listed, 13% to 15% are singletons. Sequenced input: naive CD4+ T cells from blood. The receptors stem from a man aged 30-40 years with type 1 diabetes. The CDR3 runs from the conserved cysteine through the conserved F or W. The order of the fields is V gene, D gene, clone size, J gene, CDR3 protein, CDR3 DNA. The D gene is left open where the match is weak. Clone size is shown for a subset of rows, as once, few, many or a class of expanded clone.

>TRBV7-2|TRBD1|NA|TRBJ1-1
CASSGGDRVYTEAFF
TGTGCCAGCAGCGGGGGGGACAGGGTTTACACTGAAGCTTTCTTT
>TRBV6-5|TRBD2|few|TRBJ2-3
CASSSRAGAVDTQYF
TGTGCCAGCAGTTCGCGGGCGGGAGCAGTAGATACGCAGTATTTT
>TRBV7-3|TRBD2|NA|TRBJ2-1
CASSLSLAGNNEQFF
TGTGCCAGCAGCTTATCCCTAGCGGGAAACAATGAGCAGTTCTTC
>TRBV7-8|NA|few|TRBJ1-5
CASSPQGGGQPQHF
TGTGCCAGCAGCCCACAGGGTGGGGGTCAGCCCCAGCATTTT
>TRBV4-1|TRBD1|few|TRBJ1-5
CASSPWTGGGGQPQHF
TGCGCCAGCAGCCCCTGGACAGGGGGCGGGGGTCAGCCCCAGCATTTT
>TRBV7-2|TRBD2|NA|TRBJ2-7
CASSFGSGTSFAEQYF
TGTGCCAGCAGCTTCGGCTCCGGGACTAGCTTTGCCGAGCAGTACTTC
>TRBV15|TRBD1|few|TRBJ2-5
CATSRDLSGGSETQYF
TGTGCCACCAGCAGAGATCTTTCAGGGGGCAGTGAGACCCAGTACTTC
>TRBV19|TRBD2|NA|TRBJ2-7
CASSVGLALGQNF
TGTGCCAGTAGTGTGGGACTAGCGCTGGGACAGAACTTC
>TRBV5-4|NA|NA|TRBJ1-2
CASSIGGDYGYTF
TGTGCCAGCAGCATAGGCGGGGATTATGGCTACACCTTC
>TRBV6-5|TRBD2|NA|TRBJ2-7
CASRRGTSGEYEQYF
TGTGCCAGCAGAAGGGGGACTAGCGGAGAGTACGAGCAGTACTTC
>TRBV5-6|TRBD2|NA|TRBJ2-2
CASSWGLAGTGELFF
TGTGCCAGCAGCTGGGGACTAGCGGGGACCGGGGAGCTGTTTTTT
>TRBV7-2|TRBD1|few|TRBJ2-3
CASSLGTGGADTQYF
TGTGCCAGCAGCTTAGGGACAGGGGGCGCAGATACGCAGTATTTT
>TRBV5-4|TRBD2|NA|TRBJ2-5
CASSLRASGRGEETQYF
TGTGCCAGCAGCTTGCGGGCTAGCGGGAGGGGAGAAGAGACCCAGTACTTC
>TRBV28|TRBD1|NA|TRBJ2-7
CASSSPGTGSSYEQYF
TGTGCCAGCAGTTCCCCCGGGACAGGAAGCTCCTACGAGCAGTACTTC
>TRBV28|TRBD2|NA|TRBJ2-1
CASSSGRDNEQFF
TGTGCCAGCAGTAGCGGGAGGGACAATGAGCAGTTCTTC
>TRBV7-3|TRBD1|few|TRBJ2-1
CASSFRDRVEQFF
TGTGCCAGCAGCTTCCGGGACAGGGTTGAGCAGTTCTTC
>TRBV5-1|NA|NA|TRBJ2-7
CASSLAAASYEQYF
TGCGCCAGCAGCTTGGCTGCGGCCAGCTACGAGCAGTACTTC
>TRBV6-1|TRBD1|few|TRBJ1-5
CASSPQGDQPQHF
TGTGCCAGCAGTCCTCAGGGGGATCAGCCCCAGCATTTT
>TRBV7-8|NA|NA|TRBJ2-7
CASSLGSYEQYF
TGTGCCAGCAGCTTAGGTAGCTACGAGCAGTACTTC
>TRBV7-2|NA|few|TRBJ1-2
CASSLVSTSGGYTF
TGTGCCAGCAGCTTAGTCTCTACTTCGGGTGGCTACACCTTC
>TRBV7-3|NA|NA|TRBJ2-6
CASSLAGSGANVLTF
TGTGCCAGCAGCTTAGCAGGGTCTGGGGCCAACGTCCTGACTTTC
>TRBV7-9|TRBD1|NA|TRBJ2-7
CASSSRGSGYEQYF
TGTGCCAGCAGCTCCAGGGGGTCGGGCTACGAGCAGTACTTC
>TRBV6-5|TRBD2|NA|TRBJ2-3
CASSLTSGNTDTQYF
TGTGCCAGCAGTTTGACTAGCGGGAACACAGATACGCAGTATTTT
>TRBV18|TRBD1|NA|TRBJ2-7
CASSEDRYEQYF
TGTGCCAGCTCAGAGGACAGGTACGAGCAGTACTTC
>TRBV9|NA|few|TRBJ2-3
CASSVGPRTDTQYF
TGTGCCAGCAGCGTAGGGCCGCGCACAGATACGCAGTATTTT
>TRBV30|TRBD1|few|TRBJ1-1
CACTFDRTGRANTEAFF
TGTGCCTGTACCTTTGATAGGACAGGGAGAGCGAACACTGAAGCTTTCTTT
>TRBV2|NA|NA|TRBJ1-4
CASRIEGAEKLFF
TGTGCCAGCAGAATTGAAGGGGCTGAAAAACTGTTTTTT
>TRBV18|TRBD1|NA|TRBJ2-1
CASSPKTGFDEQFF
TGTGCCAGCTCGCCCAAGACAGGGTTCGATGAGCAGTTCTTC
>TRBV7-2|TRBD1|few|TRBJ2-3
CASSWDRGTDTQYF
TGTGCCAGCAGCTGGGACAGGGGGACAGATACGCAGTATTTT
>TRBV6-1|NA|NA|TRBJ1-1
CASTINTEAFF
TGTGCCAGCACCATCAATACTGAAGCTTTCTTT
>TRBV7-2|TRBD1|NA|TRBJ1-2
CASSLGGQGVSYGYTF
TGTGCCAGCAGCTTAGGGGGACAGGGTGTCTCCTATGGCTACACCTTC
>TRBV27|TRBD2|few|TRBJ2-7
CASSSIAGGITYEQYF
TGTGCCAGCAGTTCGATAGCGGGAGGAATCACCTACGAGCAGTACTTC
>TRBV6-4|NA|few|TRBJ2-1
CASSEAVRGEQFF
TGTGCCAGCAGTGAGGCTGTACGGGGTGAGCAGTTCTTC
>TRBV2|NA|few|TRBJ2-1
CASSGANSQNEQFF
TGTGCCAGCAGTGGGGCCAACTCTCAAAATGAGCAGTTCTTC
>TRBV28|TRBD1|few|TRBJ2-5
CASSPLPPLWTGGRKTQYF
TGTGCCAGCAGTCCTTTACCGCCCCTCTGGACAGGGGGCAGGAAGACCCAGTACTTC
>TRBV15|TRBD1|few|TRBJ2-1
CATSWDRESYNEQFF
TGTGCCACCAGCTGGGACAGAGAGTCCTACAATGAGCAGTTCTTC
>TRBV29-1|NA|few|TRBJ1-2
CSVVSRAGYGYTF
TGCAGCGTTGTATCCAGGGCCGGGTATGGCTACACCTTC
>TRBV6-1|TRBD2|NA|TRBJ2-7
CASSEARGGGLLEQYF
TGTGCCAGCAGTGAAGCGCGGGGGGGTGGTCTTTTAGAGCAGTACTTC
>TRBV20-1|NA|NA|TRBJ2-5
CSAQGVKTQYF
TGCAGTGCCCAAGGGGTAAAGACCCAGTACTTC
>TRBV30|NA|NA|TRBJ1-1
CAWRRESGTEAFF
TGTGCCTGGAGACGGGAGAGTGGCACTGAAGCTTTCTTT
>TRBV27|NA|NA|TRBJ1-1
CASKRQGGLSTEAFF
TGTGCCAGTAAGCGCCAGGGAGGACTAAGCACTGAAGCTTTCTTT
>TRBV5-1|NA|NA|TRBJ2-1
CASGAGSYNEQFF
TGCGCCAGCGGGGCGGGGTCCTACAATGAGCAGTTCTTC
>TRBV7-2|NA|few|TRBJ2-7
CASSLRGSRDEQYF
TGTGCCAGCAGCTTGAGGGGGTCGAGGGACGAGCAGTACTTC
>TRBV28|TRBD2|few|TRBJ2-1
CASSYRAGVSGEQFF
TGTGCCAGCAGTTATCGGGCGGGAGTAAGCGGTGAGCAGTTCTTC
>TRBV28|NA|NA|TRBJ1-5
CASSRANQPQHF
TGTGCCAGCAGCAGGGCGAATCAGCCCCAGCATTTT
>TRBV18|TRBD1|NA|TRBJ2-3
CASSPAPGTGTDTQYF
TGTGCCAGCTCACCAGCCCCCGGGACAGGGACAGATACGCAGTATTTT
>TRBV11-1|TRBD1|NA|TRBJ2-3
CASSLFTRTGGTDTQYF
TGTGCCAGCAGCTTATTTACCCGGACAGGGGGCACAGATACGCAGTATTTT
>TRBV27|NA|NA|TRBJ2-7
CASSTLGQGGYEQYF
TGTGCCAGCAGCACTCTTGGACAGGGAGGGTACGAGCAGTACTTC